A selection of T cell receptor beta chains follows, all from one sample in a study of CD8 T cells in Susac syndrome. TCRdb itself ran the immunoSEQ multiplex PCR reads through MiXCR, one entry per CDR3 protein. The sample has about 300,000 distinct CDR3 sequences, over 75% seen once. The sequenced sample was CD8+ T cells from PBMCs. The source is a human donor with multiple sclerosis. The CDR3 runs from the conserved cysteine through the conserved F or W. A D gene is named only where the DNA matches it firmly. Clone size appears in some rows only: once, few, many, or a class for an expanded clone.

clone_size: -; v_call: TRBV11-2; d_call: TRBD1; j_call: TRBJ2-1; cdr3_aa: CASSLGVTGSYNEQFF; cdr3_nt: TGTGCCAGCAGCTTAGGTGTGACAGGGTCCTACAATGAGCAGTTCTTC
clone_size: -; v_call: TRBV30; d_call: -; j_call: TRBJ1-1; cdr3_aa: CAWRGVGIVGEAFF; cdr3_nt: TGTGCCTGGAGGGGGGTGGGGATAGTAGGTGAAGCTTTCTTT
clone_size: -; v_call: TRBV20-1; d_call: TRBD2; j_call: TRBJ2-3; cdr3_aa: CSAPIAGSSADTQYF; cdr3_nt: TGCAGTGCCCCGATAGCGGGAAGCTCGGCAGATACGCAGTATTTT
clone_size: -; v_call: TRBV29-1; d_call: -; j_call: TRBJ1-2; cdr3_aa: CSVLRDYGYTF; cdr3_nt: TGCAGCGTTTTAAGGGACTATGGCTACACCTTC
clone_size: -; v_call: TRBV20-1; d_call: TRBD1; j_call: TRBJ2-3; cdr3_aa: CSARDWDRGSEDTQYF; cdr3_nt: TGCAGTGCTAGAGATTGGGACAGGGGGTCTGAGGATACGCAGTATTTT
clone_size: -; v_call: TRBV28; d_call: TRBD1; j_call: TRBJ2-7; cdr3_aa: CATLDRVDEQYF; cdr3_nt: TGTGCCACCTTGGACAGGGTGGACGAGCAGTACTTC
clone_size: -; v_call: TRBV23-1; d_call: TRBD2; j_call: TRBJ2-1; cdr3_aa: CASSQSGTSGSNNEQFF; cdr3_nt: TGCGCCAGCAGTCAATCGGGGACTAGCGGGAGTAACAATGAGCAGTTCTTC
clone_size: -; v_call: TRBV5-1; d_call: -; j_call: TRBJ1-1; cdr3_aa: CASSFNVNTEAFF; cdr3_nt: TGCGCCAGCAGCTTCAACGTGAACACTGAAGCTTTCTTT
clone_size: -; v_call: TRBV27; d_call: -; j_call: TRBJ1-5; cdr3_aa: CASSLQGDNQPQHF; cdr3_nt: TGTGCCAGCAGTTTACAAGGGGACAATCAGCCCCAGCATTTT
clone_size: -; v_call: TRBV3-1; d_call: -; j_call: TRBJ1-1; cdr3_aa: CASSPTRLNTEAFF; cdr3_nt: TGTGCCAGCAGCCCTACTCGCTTGAACACTGAAGCTTTCTTT
clone_size: once; v_call: TRBV9; d_call: -; j_call: TRBJ2-7; cdr3_aa: CASSAENSAYEQYF; cdr3_nt: TGTGCCAGCAGCGCAGAAAACAGTGCCTACGAGCAGTACTTC
clone_size: once; v_call: TRBV7-2; d_call: -; j_call: TRBJ2-7; cdr3_aa: CASSLDTYEQYF; cdr3_nt: TGTGCCAGCAGCTTAGATACCTACGAGCAGTACTTC
clone_size: -; v_call: TRBV4-3; d_call: TRBD1; j_call: TRBJ1-2; cdr3_aa: CASSQGGGGQYGYTF; cdr3_nt: TGCGCCAGCAGCCAGGGTGGGGGGGGACAGTATGGCTACACCTTC
clone_size: few; v_call: TRBV5-4; d_call: TRBD1; j_call: TRBJ2-5; cdr3_aa: CASSLGTGETQYF; cdr3_nt: TGTGCCAGCAGCCTTGGGACAGGGGAGACCCAGTACTTC
clone_size: -; v_call: TRBV27; d_call: TRBD2; j_call: TRBJ2-7; cdr3_aa: CASSSLGGFYEQYF; cdr3_nt: TGTGCCAGCAGTTCGCTGGGGGGGTTTTACGAGCAGTACTTC
clone_size: once; v_call: TRBV7-9; d_call: TRBD2; j_call: TRBJ2-1; cdr3_aa: CASSLASPLSAGFLNEQFF; cdr3_nt: TGTGCCAGCAGCTTAGCGAGCCCTCTCTCAGCGGGGTTCTTGAATGAGCAGTTCTTC
clone_size: -; v_call: TRBV24-1; d_call: -; j_call: TRBJ2-1; cdr3_aa: CATSDLGDNEQFF; cdr3_nt: TGTGCCACCAGTGATTTGGGTGACAATGAGCAGTTCTTC
clone_size: -; v_call: TRBV4-3; d_call: TRBD2; j_call: TRBJ2-1; cdr3_aa: CASSQVIAGSSYNEQFF; cdr3_nt: TGCGCCAGCAGCCAAGTGATAGCGGGGAGCTCCTACAATGAGCAGTTCTTC
clone_size: -; v_call: TRBV11-2; d_call: -; j_call: TRBJ1-1; cdr3_aa: CASSLGTSTSPRSTEAFF; cdr3_nt: TGTGCCAGCAGCTTAGGAACAAGTACAAGCCCGCGGAGCACTGAAGCTTTCTTT
clone_size: -; v_call: TRBV6-5; d_call: -; j_call: TRBJ2-1; cdr3_aa: CASNYSYYNEQFF; cdr3_nt: TGTGCCAGCAATTACAGCTACTACAATGAGCAGTTCTTC
clone_size: -; v_call: TRBV7-9; d_call: TRBD2; j_call: TRBJ2-7; cdr3_aa: CASSYGLAGDEQYF; cdr3_nt: TGTGCCAGCAGCTACGGACTAGCGGGAGACGAGCAGTACTTC
clone_size: few; v_call: TRBV20-1; d_call: TRBD2; j_call: TRBJ2-7; cdr3_aa: CSARASWGDYYEQYF; cdr3_nt: TGCAGTGCTAGAGCTTCGTGGGGGGACTACTACGAGCAGTACTTC
clone_size: -; v_call: TRBV21-1; d_call: -; j_call: TRBJ1-3; cdr3_aa: CASSKGWGNGNTIYF; cdr3_nt: -
clone_size: -; v_call: TRBV28; d_call: -; j_call: TRBJ1-1; cdr3_aa: CASRHVSITEAFF; cdr3_nt: TGTGCCAGCAGGCACGTATCGATCACTGAAGCTTTCTTT
clone_size: once; v_call: TRBV5-4; d_call: -; j_call: TRBJ2-7; cdr3_aa: CASSWGDEQYF; cdr3_nt: TGTGCCAGCAGCTGGGGAGACGAGCAGTACTTC
clone_size: -; v_call: TRBV7-2; d_call: TRBD2; j_call: TRBJ2-1; cdr3_aa: CASSSLGGNEQFF; cdr3_nt: TGTGCCAGCAGCTCCCTGGGGGGGAATGAGCAGTTCTTC
clone_size: -; v_call: TRBV27; d_call: TRBD2; j_call: TRBJ2-3; cdr3_aa: CASSFPSGSTDTQYF; cdr3_nt: TGTGCCAGCAGTTTCCCTAGCGGCAGCACAGATACGCAGTATTTT